Listed below are T cell receptor beta chains from one sample, sequenced in a study of CXCR3-negative and CXCR3-positive naive CD8 T cells. TCRdb re-analyzed the 5' RACE reads; it lists each CDR3 protein once, without DNA. There are approximately 96,000 distinct CDR3 sequences in the sample, with 0.9% to 1.2% held by the top ten. What was sequenced was naive CXCR3+ CD8+ T cells from blood. The receptors come from a human donor in good health. Some clones in this sample may be carry-over from other donors' samples. CDR3s include the opening cysteine and the closing phenylalanine or tryptophan.

CDR3 protein	V gene	J gene
CASSSPRDNGDTQYF	TRBV7-9	TRBJ2-3
CASSFPAGGPSYEQYF	TRBV5-1	TRBJ2-7
CATSSIGISYNEQFF	TRBV15	TRBJ2-1
CASSPTGATYEQYF	TRBV28	TRBJ2-7
CASSQDLGGNYEQYF	TRBV4-3	TRBJ2-7
CASRSFVTGMTDTQYF	TRBV28	TRBJ2-3
CSARDGSGVKTTDTQYF	TRBV20-1	TRBJ2-3
CSVEYLAGPEGSDTQYF	TRBV29-1	TRBJ2-3
CASRGQGLGATDTQYF	TRBV12-3/TRBV12-4	TRBJ2-3
CASRYYDRDGYGYTF	TRBV6-6	TRBJ1-2
CASSLGTGTGELFF	TRBV7-6	TRBJ2-2
CASSPVPHPGNTEAFF	TRBV18	TRBJ1-1
CSARDIQGAPYEQCF	TRBV20-1	TRBJ2-7
CASEGGETYEQYF	TRBV6-2/TRBV6-3	TRBJ2-7
CASSLRGGGLYEQYF	TRBV27	TRBJ2-7
CSVEEWRDSYEQYF	TRBV29-1	TRBJ2-7
CASSATGVHEQYF	TRBV5-1	TRBJ2-7
CSVGQPNYGYTF	TRBV29-1	TRBJ1-2
CSVELYRDRGLEAFF	TRBV29-1	TRBJ1-1
CASSADRGSGNTIYF	TRBV19	TRBJ1-3
CSARDGLSSYEQYF	TRBV20-1	TRBJ2-7
CASRQESMYQETQYF	TRBV5-1	TRBJ2-5
CASTQGSSYEQYF	TRBV27	TRBJ2-7
CASRNGLEQYF	TRBV7-9	TRBJ2-7
CSARPFGGGSIYEQYF	TRBV20-1	TRBJ2-7
CASSPRYGTIYF	TRBV7-6	TRBJ1-3
CASSLIGDEQFF	TRBV5-5	TRBJ2-1
CASLDRGEPYEQYF	TRBV12-3/TRBV12-4	TRBJ2-7
CASSLLGEFDEQYF	TRBV27	TRBJ2-7
CASSLGRASYEQYF	TRBV27	TRBJ2-7
CASRNGIAKNIQYF	TRBV27	TRBJ2-4
CASSQALVETQYF	TRBV4-3	TRBJ2-5
CASSYPGANEQFF	TRBV7-9	TRBJ2-1
CASSEYIGGETQYF	TRBV25-1	TRBJ2-5
CASSLRGNERFF	TRBV28	TRBJ2-1
CASTPDRGRGGTEAFF	TRBV6-2/TRBV6-3	TRBJ1-1
CASSRLAGGHNEQFF	TRBV12-3/TRBV12-4	TRBJ2-1
CASTADENTGELFF	TRBV10-2	TRBJ2-2
CASSWVDEQFF	TRBV12-3/TRBV12-4	TRBJ2-1
CASSPQGAGTGELFF	TRBV14	TRBJ2-2
CASSLALAGIETQYF	TRBV5-4	TRBJ2-5
CASSDNRAANEKLFF	TRBV25-1	TRBJ1-4
CASSFIRQPNTEAFF	TRBV5-6	TRBJ1-1
CASSGGGFEYEQYF	TRBV12-3/TRBV12-4	TRBJ2-7
CSVEGTGLPGELFF	TRBV29-1	TRBJ2-2
CASSHEFGQGQMNTEAFF	TRBV4-3	TRBJ1-1
CASNMGVHYEQYF	TRBV7-6	TRBJ2-7
CATSDLGLESETQYF	TRBV24-1	TRBJ2-5
CASSHPGRETQYF	TRBV19	TRBJ2-5